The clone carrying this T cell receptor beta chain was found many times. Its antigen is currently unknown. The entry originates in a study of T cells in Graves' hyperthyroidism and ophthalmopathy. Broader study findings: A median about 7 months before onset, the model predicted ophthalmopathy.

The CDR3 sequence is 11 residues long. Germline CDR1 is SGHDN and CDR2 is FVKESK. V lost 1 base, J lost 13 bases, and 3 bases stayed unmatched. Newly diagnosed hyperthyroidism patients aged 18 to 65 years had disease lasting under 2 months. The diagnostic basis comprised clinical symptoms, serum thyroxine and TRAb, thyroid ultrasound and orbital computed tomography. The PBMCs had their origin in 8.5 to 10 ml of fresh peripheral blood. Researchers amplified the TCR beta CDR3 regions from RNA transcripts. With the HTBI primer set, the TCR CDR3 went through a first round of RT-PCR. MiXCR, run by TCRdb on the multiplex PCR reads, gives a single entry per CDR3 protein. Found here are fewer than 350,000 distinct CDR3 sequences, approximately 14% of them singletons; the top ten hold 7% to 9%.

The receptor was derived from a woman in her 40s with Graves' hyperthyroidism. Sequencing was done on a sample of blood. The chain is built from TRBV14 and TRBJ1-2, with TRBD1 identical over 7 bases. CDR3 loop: CASSQGQGVTF. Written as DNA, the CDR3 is TGTGCCAGCAGCCAAGGACAGGGCGTCACCTTC.